This T cell receptor beta chain emerged from a study of blood T cell repertoires in COVID-19. The wider study: Acute and convalescent COVID-19 samples came from the United States, Italy and Spain. In each case, the material was cDNA or gDNA derived from T cells, B-cell-depleted T cells, or PBMCs.

As processed by the authors: Amplification of reference gene primers provided the estimated nucleated cell counts. Produced via immunoSEQ multiplex PCR; TCRdb's table is partial and in-frame only. The DNA gave D and trimming, while V, J and clone size come from that table. The sample records around 72,000 clones, approximately 85% being singletons. Trimming at V came to 5 bases and at J to 2 bases, leaving 6 bases not matched to a gene. Germline V gene data show CDR1 as SEHNR and CDR2 as FQNEAQ (reference sequence). The CDR3 extends over 15 amino acids. This clone has only one observation. The sequence came from a man between 45 and 60 years old with acute or convalescent COVID-19. Input material: peripheral blood. The rearrangement joins TRBV7-9 to TRBJ1-5; 7 positions agree with TRBD1. CDR3 bases: TGTGCCAGCAGCCCTGGACAGGATGGCAATCAGCCCCAGCATTTT. It specifies CASSPGQDGNQPQHF. The full variable domain, with the rest looked up from reference TRBV7-9 and TRBJ1-5, is DTGVSQNPRHKITKRGQNVTFRCDPISEHNRLYWYRQTLGQGPEFLTYFQNEAQLEKSRLLSDRFSAERPKGSFSTLEIQRTEQGDSAMYLCASSPGQDGNQPQHFGDGTRLSIL.